In its sample, the clone carrying this T cell receptor beta chain was seen a few times. The antigen remains unidentified. This specimen comes from a study of T cells in Graves' hyperthyroidism and ophthalmopathy. RNA transcripts yielded amplified TCR beta CDR3 regions. Initially, a first-round RT-PCR of the TCR CDR3 employed the HTBI primer set. TCRdb fed the multiplex PCR reads into MiXCR, producing one record per CDR3 protein. Of 660,000 or so distinct CDR3 sequences in the sample, more than 20% were seen once. Germline CDR1 MNHNS, CDR2 SASEGT. CDR3 length equals 13 residues. V lost 6 bases, J lost 7 bases, and 7 bases stayed unmatched. Findings of the study overall: Most thyroid clonotypes expanded above 0.001 appeared in blood too.

Each ophthalmopathy patient scored at least 3 on the Clinical Activity Score and at least 4 on NOSPECS grade, with duration under 3 months. Diagnosing involved the use of clinical symptoms, serum thyroxine and TRAb, thyroid ultrasound and orbital computed tomography. The sequenced sample consisted of blood. This chain links TRBV6-1 with TRBJ2-3; 7 positions agree with TRBD1. The TCR was taken from a man aged 25-45 years with Graves' ophthalmopathy. CDR3 sequence (DNA): TGTGCCAGCAGATCACGGACAGGTCATACGCAGTATTTT. This encodes CASRSRTGHTQYF.